This is a list of T cell receptor beta chains from one sample in a study of blood T cell repertoires in COVID-19. The assay was immunoSEQ multiplex PCR, and TCRdb's table has in-frame clones only and misses some. The repertoire holds some 180,000 clones, with roughly 80% as singletons. Sequencing was carried out using peripheral blood. These receptors all stem from a woman of 80 years or more with COVID-19, enrolled during active disease. CDR3s include the opening cysteine and the closing phenylalanine or tryptophan. A D gene is named only where the DNA matches it firmly. The listing skips clone size in some rows; elsewhere it reads once, few, many or a size class.

CDR3: CASSPQLMNTEAFF
DNA: TGTGCCAGTAGTCCTCAACTTATGAACACTGAAGCTTTCTTT
V: TRBV19
J: TRBJ1-1
D: NA
size: few

CDR3: CASSWAGINTEAFF
DNA: TGTGCCAGCAGCTGGGCCGGGATAAACACTGAAGCTTTCTTT
V: TRBV6-5
J: TRBJ1-1
D: NA
size: NA

CDR3: CASSQVGQGETQYF
DNA: TGTGCCAGCAGCCAAGTTGGGCAGGGCGAGACCCAGTACTTC
V: TRBV3-1/TRBV3-2
J: TRBJ2-5
D: NA
size: NA

CDR3: CASSLRLAGDGELFF
DNA: TGTGCCAGCAGCTTAAGACTAGCGGGCGACGGGGAGCTGTTTTTT
V: TRBV7-8
J: TRBJ2-2
D: TRBD2
size: NA

CDR3: CASSSLRGSNEKLFF
DNA: TGCGCCAGCAGCTCCCTTAGGGGCTCTAATGAAAAACTGTTTTTT
V: TRBV5-1
J: TRBJ1-4
D: NA
size: NA

CDR3: CSVGTGFSYEQYF
DNA: TGCAGCGTGGGGACAGGCTTTTCCTACGAGCAGTACTTC
V: TRBV29-1
J: TRBJ2-7
D: TRBD1
size: NA

CDR3: CATSDGGTSGPYNEQFF
DNA: TGTGCCACCAGTGACGGGGGGACTAGCGGTCCCTACAATGAGCAGTTCTTC
V: TRBV24-1
J: TRBJ2-1
D: TRBD2
size: NA

CDR3: CASSPKSSGLPYEQYF
DNA: TGTGCCAGCAGCCCGAAGTCTAGCGGGTTACCCTACGAGCAGTACTTC
V: TRBV21-1
J: TRBJ2-7
D: NA
size: NA

CDR3: CASTGQGRYNEQFF
DNA: TGCGCCAGCACCGGACAGGGGAGGTACAATGAGCAGTTCTTC
V: TRBV23-1
J: TRBJ2-1
D: TRBD1
size: NA

CDR3: CASRRQGIRGNTIYF
DNA: TGTGCCAGCAGAAGACAGGGAATTCGTGGAAACACCATATATTTT
V: TRBV6-5
J: TRBJ1-3
D: TRBD1
size: NA

CDR3: CASSPSGGAQETQYF
DNA: TGTGCCAGCTCACCAAGCGGGGGGGCGCAAGAGACCCAGTACTTC
V: TRBV18
J: TRBJ2-5
D: TRBD2
size: NA

CDR3: CASSPGGYNEQFF
DNA: TGTGCCAGCAGCCCCGGCGGTTACAATGAGCAGTTCTTC
V: TRBV5-4
J: TRBJ2-1
D: NA
size: NA

CDR3: CASSQDWHPQETQYF
DNA: TGTGCCAGCAGCCAAGATTGGCACCCCCAAGAGACCCAGTACTTC
V: TRBV4-2
J: TRBJ2-5
D: NA
size: NA

CDR3: CASSYGTGSYEQYF
DNA: TGTGCCAGCAGCTATGGGACAGGTTCCTACGAGCAGTACTTC
V: TRBV5-6
J: TRBJ2-7
D: TRBD1
size: NA

CDR3: CASTPPGGRLSTDTQYF
DNA: TGTGCCAGCACCCCACCAGGGGGTAGACTAAGCACAGATACGCAGTATTTT
V: TRBV6-2/TRBV6-3
J: TRBJ2-3
D: TRBD1
size: NA

CDR3: CASNVFHRGEDEKLFF
DNA: TGTGCCAGTAACGTCTTCCACAGGGGGGAGGATGAAAAACTGTTTTTT
V: TRBV19
J: TRBJ1-4
D: TRBD1
size: NA

CDR3: CASSARRLDGYTF
DNA: TGTGCCAGCAGTGCCCGCCGGTTAGATGGCTACACCTTC
V: TRBV25-1
J: TRBJ1-2
D: NA
size: NA

CDR3: CAISGWQGATGANVLTF
DNA: TGTGCCATCAGCGGCTGGCAGGGGGCTACCGGGGCCAACGTCCTGACTTTC
V: TRBV10-3
J: TRBJ2-6
D: TRBD1
size: few

CDR3: CSVVGDREGQYF
DNA: TGCAGCGTTGTGGGGGACAGGGAAGGGCAGTACTTC
V: TRBV29-1
J: TRBJ2-7
D: TRBD1
size: NA

CDR3: CASSLTPPTGTATF
DNA: TGTGCCAGCAGCTTAACCCCCCCCACAGGCACAGCGACCTTC
V: TRBV7-2
J: TRBJ1-2
D: NA
size: few

CDR3: CASSELPSGQETQYF
DNA: TGTGCCAGCAGCGAGCTTCCTAGCGGCCAAGAGACCCAGTACTTC
V: TRBV6-5
J: TRBJ2-5
D: TRBD2
size: NA

CDR3: CASSGTGTMNTEAFF
DNA: TGTGCCAGCAGTGGGACAGGGACCATGAACACTGAAGCTTTCTTT
V: TRBV6-2/TRBV6-3
J: TRBJ1-1
D: TRBD1
size: few

CDR3: CSVASGANTGELFF
DNA: TGCAGCGTAGCTAGCGGCGCGAACACCGGGGAGCTGTTTTTT
V: TRBV29-1
J: TRBJ2-2
D: TRBD2
size: few

CDR3: CASKLTRAEGYGYTF
DNA: TGTGCCAGCAAACTCACGCGGGCGGAGGGGTATGGCTACACCTTC
V: TRBV6-5
J: TRBJ1-2
D: NA
size: once

CDR3: CASSLGDWGSGEKLFF
DNA: TGCGCCAGCAGCTTGGGGGACTGGGGATCGGGTGAAAAACTGTTTTTT
V: TRBV5-1
J: TRBJ1-4
D: NA
size: NA

CDR3: CASSVDVSGTYEQYF
DNA: TGTGCCAGCAGCGTAGACGTTAGCGGGACTTACGAGCAGTACTTC
V: TRBV9
J: TRBJ2-7
D: TRBD2
size: NA

CDR3: CSVGTGGTGELFF
DNA: TGCAGCGTTGGGACGGGAGGCACCGGGGAGCTGTTTTTT
V: TRBV29-1
J: TRBJ2-2
D: TRBD2
size: NA

CDR3: CASSPFGGHQPQHF
DNA: TGTGCCAGCAGTCCCTTTGGAGGGCATCAGCCCCAGCATTTT
V: TRBV28
J: TRBJ1-5
D: NA
size: NA

CDR3: CASSYIPGQGAYNQPQHF
DNA: TGTGCCAGCAGTTACATCCCGGGACAGGGGGCTTACAATCAGCCCCAGCATTTT
V: TRBV6-2/TRBV6-3
J: TRBJ1-5
D: TRBD1
size: NA

CDR3: CASSLGGGNTGELFF
DNA: TGTGCCAGCAGCTTAGGAGGGGGGAACACCGGGGAGCTGTTTTTT
V: TRBV11-1
J: TRBJ2-2
D: NA
size: NA

CDR3: CATSLPPPDRGRYSNQPQHF
DNA: TGTGCCACCAGCCTCCCCCCCCCGGACAGGGGGAGATATAGCAATCAGCCCCAGCATTTT
V: TRBV15
J: TRBJ1-5
D: TRBD1
size: NA

CDR3: CASSLIAPGTAMGEQYF
DNA: TGTGCCAGCAGCCTCATCGCCCCCGGGACAGCCATGGGCGAGCAGTACTTC
V: TRBV7-6
J: TRBJ2-7
D: TRBD1
size: few

CDR3: CASSSDRRIGYTF
DNA: TGTGCCAGCAGCTCCGACAGGAGAATTGGCTACACCTTC
V: TRBV7-2
J: TRBJ1-2
D: NA
size: once

CDR3: CASSQGQNYGYTF
DNA: TGTGCCAGCAGCCAAGGACAGAACTATGGCTACACCTTC
V: TRBV14
J: TRBJ1-2
D: NA
size: few

CDR3: CASSFSAGGYNEQFF
DNA: TGTGCCAGCAGTTTTTCGGCGGGAGGGTACAATGAGCAGTTCTTC
V: TRBV28
J: TRBJ2-1
D: TRBD2
size: NA

CDR3: CATRGGRGYTF
DNA: TGCGCCACCCGGGGAGGACGAGGCTACACCTTC
V: TRBV4-1
J: TRBJ1-2
D: NA
size: NA

CDR3: CASSSEGAGANVLTF
DNA: TGTGCCAGCAGCTCGGAGGGGGCCGGGGCCAACGTCCTGACTTTC
V: TRBV11-3
J: TRBJ2-6
D: NA
size: NA

CDR3: CASSVRQGSGYTF
DNA: TGTGCCAGCAGTGTCCGACAGGGAAGCGGCTACACCTTC
V: TRBV25-1
J: TRBJ1-2
D: TRBD1
size: NA

CDR3: CASSPTRDRLYGYTF
DNA: TGTGCCAGCAGCCCAACACGGGACAGACTCTATGGCTACACCTTC
V: TRBV7-8
J: TRBJ1-2
D: TRBD1
size: NA

CDR3: CASSLGLADYNEQFF
DNA: TGTGCCAGCAGCTTAGGGCTAGCGGACTACAATGAGCAGTTCTTC
V: TRBV7-8
J: TRBJ2-1
D: TRBD2
size: NA

CDR3: CASSYSQGWGSTTNEKLFF
DNA: TGTGCCAGCAGTTACTCACAGGGCTGGGGATCTACAACTAATGAAAAACTGTTTTTT
V: TRBV6-2/TRBV6-3
J: TRBJ1-4
D: NA
size: NA

CDR3: CASSLQGYNEQFF
DNA: TGTGCCAGCAGTTTGCAGGGGTACAATGAGCAGTTCTTC
V: TRBV27
J: TRBJ2-1
D: NA
size: NA

CDR3: CASSSNEQYF
DNA: TGCGCCAGCAGCTCTAACGAGCAGTACTTC
V: TRBV5-1
J: TRBJ2-7
D: NA
size: NA

CDR3: CASSHGDSGEYGYTF
DNA: TGTGCCAGCAGTCACGGAGACAGCGGGGAGTATGGCTACACCTTC
V: TRBV3-1/TRBV3-2
J: TRBJ1-2
D: NA
size: NA

CDR3: CASMPGSSYSYEQYF
DNA: TGTGCCAGCATGCCAGGGTCCTCTTACTCCTACGAGCAGTACTTC
V: TRBV2
J: TRBJ2-7
D: NA
size: NA

CDR3: CASSLPDNRLDYGYTF
DNA: TGTGCCAGCAGCTTACCCGACAACAGGTTAGACTATGGCTACACCTTC
V: TRBV5-6
J: TRBJ1-2
D: NA
size: NA

CDR3: CASSADRGRPYEQYF
DNA: TGTGCCAGCAGTGCGGACAGGGGTCGTCCCTACGAGCAGTACTTC
V: TRBV2
J: TRBJ2-7
D: TRBD1
size: NA

CDR3: CASSPRVAGLSYNEQFF
DNA: TGTGCCAGCAGTCCCCGAGTAGCGGGCCTCTCCTACAATGAGCAGTTCTTC
V: TRBV27
J: TRBJ2-1
D: TRBD2
size: few

CDR3: CASSASGGALDHNEQFF
DNA: TGTGCCAGCAGTGCTAGCGGGGGGGCCCTGGACCACAATGAGCAGTTCTTC
V: TRBV6-1
J: TRBJ2-1
D: TRBD2
size: NA

CDR3: CASSAASGPQETQYF
DNA: TGTGCCAGCAGTGCGGCTAGCGGGCCCCAAGAGACCCAGTACTTC
V: TRBV25-1
J: TRBJ2-5
D: TRBD2
size: few

CDR3: CASRYTSGANSQNTEAFF
DNA: TGTGCCAGCAGATATACTTCAGGGGCCAATAGTCAGAACACTGAAGCTTTCTTT
V: TRBV5-6
J: TRBJ1-1
D: NA
size: NA

CDR3: CASMKGERTEAFF
DNA: TGTGCCAGCATGAAGGGGGAGAGGACTGAAGCTTTCTTT
V: TRBV2
J: TRBJ1-1
D: NA
size: NA

CDR3: CASSETRPINQPQHF
DNA: TGTGCCAGCAGTGAAACGCGGCCGATTAATCAGCCCCAGCATTTT
V: TRBV6-1
J: TRBJ1-5
D: NA
size: NA